The 32 T cell receptor beta chains reported below all come from one sample, sequenced in a study of blood T cell repertoires in COVID-19. Only in-frame clones appear in the TCRdb table, and some are missing; sequencing was by immunoSEQ multiplex PCR. The sample comprises 85,000 to 90,000 clones, 86% of which are singletons, and approximately 1.2% rests with the top ten. The sequenced sample was peripheral blood. The receptors come from an elderly man with active or convalescent COVID-19.

The chain employs TRBV7-2 and TRBJ1-3; D remains unclear. From germline, CDR1 is SGHTA and CDR2 FQGNSA. This CDR3 contains 13 residues. Between the trimmed V and J ends, which lost 1 base and 3 bases, there was a span of 4 bases. CDR3 nucleotide sequence: TGTGCCAGCAGCTTAGTCATTGGAAACACCATATATTTT. This sequence encodes CASSLVIGNTIYF.

V and J are TRBV18 and TRBJ1-5; D remains unclear. Germline V lookup: CDR1 KGHSH, CDR2 LQKENI. V was pared by 4 bases and J by 1 base, with 5 bases between. The CDR3 length is 13 residues. The CDR3 spells CASSLTSNQPQHF. In nucleotides, the CDR3 is TGTGCCAGCTCACTGACAAGCAATCAGCCCCAGCATTTT.

The chain uses TRBV7-9 and TRBJ1-5, with 12 bases that match TRBD1. Germline V gives CDR1 SEHNR, CDR2 FQNEAQ (reference sequence). V was pared by 5 bases and J by 5 bases, with 13 bases of the junction left unmatched. The CDR3 is made up of 18 amino acids. The CDR3 spells CASSPGTGGNHGDQPQHF. CDR3 DNA sequence: TGTGCCAGCAGCCCCGGGACAGGGGGCAATCACGGTGATCAGCCCCAGCATTTT.

The chain has TRBV11-2 and TRBJ2-7, with 14 bases that match TRBD2. Germline CDR1 reads SGHAT; CDR2 reads FQNNGV. The V and J ends lost 5 bases and 1 base, in that order; junction bases with no gene match: 1. The CDR3 covers 15 residues. The CDR3 protein is CASSRLAGGSYEQYF. CDR3 DNA: TGTGCCAGCAGCCGACTAGCGGGAGGGTCCTACGAGCAGTACTTC.

This chain uses TRBV28 with TRBJ2-1, with TRBD2 as a possible D gene (5 bases). Germline loops: CDR1 MDHEN, CDR2 SYDVKM. CDR3 length equals 17 residues. V gave up 4 bases and J gave up 3 bases, with 19 bases separating them. In DNA form, the CDR3 reads TGTGCCAGCAGTTCCCCTAGCATCCGAGGTGGCTACAATGAGCAGTTCTTC. It encodes CASSSPSIRGGYNEQFF.

The chain combines TRBV5-1 with TRBJ2-1; 12 bases align to TRBD2. The germline V gene has CDR1 SGHRS and CDR2 YFSETQ. CDR3 length: 15 residues. The ends lost 0 bases at V and 9 bases at J; junction bases unmatched: 4. The CDR3 DNA is TGCGCCAGCAGCTTGGGGACTAGCGGGACTGGTGAGCAGTTCTTC. This sequence encodes CASSLGTSGTGEQFF.

The chain carries TRBV9 and TRBJ2-5; 7 nucleotides match TRBD1. CDR1 SGDLS and CDR2 YYNGEE come from the germline V gene. The ends lost 3 bases at V and 1 base at J; junction bases unmatched: 3. The CDR3 loop spans 14 amino acids. Here the CDR3 reads CASSDGTAQETQYF. Here the CDR3 DNA reads TGTGCCAGCAGCGACGGGACAGCCCAAGAGACCCAGTACTTC.

The chain joins TRBV5-6 to TRBJ2-5; 8 bases line up with TRBD1. With V trimmed by 1 base and J by 1 base, 3 bases remained unmatched. CDR3 size: 15 residues. Germline CDR1 and CDR2: SGHDT and YYEEEE. Here the CDR3 reads CASSLFTGGQETQYF. In nucleotides, the CDR3 is TGTGCCAGCAGCTTGTTTACAGGGGGCCAAGAGACCCAGTACTTC.

The chain has TRBV24-1 and TRBJ2-2; 12 positions match TRBD2. CDR1 is KGHDR, CDR2 SFDVKD, per germline. This CDR3 region has 17 residues. The V segment lost 5 bases and the J segment 5 bases; nucleotides outside the gene matches: 8. The CDR3 protein is CATSGHPGTSGTGELFF. The DNA for the CDR3 is TGTGCCACCAGTGGCCACCCCGGGACTAGCGGGACCGGGGAGCTGTTTTTT.

The chain has TRBV10-2 and TRBJ1-5; no clear D gene. CDR1 and CDR2 from the germline V gene are WSHSY and SAAADI. V was shortened by 2 bases and J by 2 bases, with 4 bases between the two germline ends. This CDR3 is 13 amino acids long. The CDR3 region has the DNA TGCGCCAGCAGTGAGACTGGCAATCAGCCCCAGCATTTT. Its protein product is CASSETGNQPQHF.

This clone appeared a single time. The V call is TRBV6-5, the J call TRBJ2-6; D remains unclear. V lost 4 bases, J lost 2 bases, and 3 bases lay in between. Germline assignment: CDR1 MNHEY and CDR2 SVGAGI. The CDR3 spans 13 residues. The CDR3 reads CASSLTGANVLTF. CDR3 coding DNA: TGTGCCAGCAGTTTAACTGGGGCCAACGTCCTGACTTTC.

This chain uses TRBV6-2 or TRBV6-3 with TRBJ2-7; the D is unclear. V lost 5 bases and J 3 bases, leaving 14 bases between the germline ends. Germline V gene lookup returns CDR1 MNHEY and CDR2 SVGEGT. This CDR3 has 14 residues. The CDR3 bases are TGTGCCAGCAGTCGCCAAGCCGTAAACTACGAGCAGTACTTC. Translation: CASSRQAVNYEQYF.

V is TRBV29-1 and J is TRBJ1-5; D is unclear. V lost 8 bases and J 1 base, leaving 21 bases between the germline ends. The CDR3 has 16 amino acids. Germline V gene lookup returns CDR1 SQVTM and CDR2 ANQGSEA. The CDR3 bases are TGCAGCCTGGGCCCACTACGGCGGGTAAGCAATCAGCCCCAGCATTTT. Translation: CSLGPLRRVSNQPQHF.

CDR3 bases: TGCGCCAGCAGCTTGTCCGGGACAGGGAACTACGAGCAGTACTTC. Protein: CASSLSGTGNYEQYF. The J gene is TRBJ2-7, the V gene TRBV5-1, with 9 bases lining up with TRBD1. The CDR3 covers 15 residues. V shed 1 base, J shed 3 bases, and the junction held 5 bases outside the gene matches. Germline V gene lookup returns CDR1 SGHRS and CDR2 YFSETQ.

The chain carries TRBV9 and TRBJ1-6; TRBD1 is a possible D gene (6 bases). The CDR3 runs 16 residues. V gave up 2 bases and J gave up 5 bases, with 14 bases separating them. The germline CDR1 and CDR2 sequences are SGDLS and YYNGEE. CDR3 nucleotides: TGTGCCAGCAGCGTCGCGGCAGGGGCGAATAATTCACCCCTCCACTTT. It codes for CASSVAAGANNSPLHF.

This chain links TRBV6-5 with TRBJ2-7, with 7 bases identical to TRBD2. The germline gives CDR1 MNHEY, CDR2 SVGAGI. The CDR3 spans 15 residues. After removal of 6 bases from V and 6 bases from J, the junction contained 14 bases not matched to a gene. CDR3 DNA sequence: TGTGCCAGCAGGTCAGCAGGGACTACATCTAGCGAGCAGTACTTC. This translates into CASRSAGTTSSEQYF.

The V gene is TRBV4-2, the J gene TRBJ1-5; D gene unclear. Trimming shortened V by 4 bases and J by 0 bases, and 13 bases separated the two germline ends. CDR1 is LGHNA and CDR2 is YNFKEQ in the germline V gene. The CDR3 extends over 16 amino acids. CDR3 region: CASSPWRDNSNQPQHF. CDR3 bases: TGTGCCAGCAGCCCCTGGCGGGATAATAGCAATCAGCCCCAGCATTTT.

The chain joins TRBV6-1 to TRBJ1-6, with a weak D call TRBD1 (5 bases). Deletions cut 0 bases from V and 6 bases from J, with 9 bases between. Germline loops: CDR1 MNHNS, CDR2 SASEGT. The CDR3 covers 15 residues. CDR3 coding DNA: TGTGCCAGCAGTGAAGCTTCGGGGGGTAATTCACCCCTCCACTTT. Translation: CASSEASGGNSPLHF.

This clone was detected a few times. The chain carries TRBV15 and TRBJ2-7; 7 positions match TRBD2. The J segment lost 0 bases and the V segment lost 5 bases, leaving 13 bases of the junction unmatched. The CDR3 is made up of 17 amino acids. Germline CDR1 reads LNHNV; CDR2 reads YYDKDF (reference sequence). CDR3 bases: TGTGCCACCAGCTTAAATCTAGCGGAGATCGGCTCCTACGAGCAGTACTTC. This translates into CATSLNLAEIGSYEQYF.

This rearrangement joins TRBV9 to TRBJ1-2, with D possibly being TRBD1 (5 bases). This CDR3 spans 14 amino acids. Between the trimmed V and J ends, which lost 4 bases and 3 bases, there was a span of 13 bases. The V gene's germline CDR1 is SGDLS and CDR2 YYNGEE. The CDR3 protein is CASSPQDRHYGYTF. CDR3 nucleotide sequence: TGTGCCAGCAGCCCCCAAGACAGACACTATGGCTACACCTTC.

This sequence joins TRBV12-5 and TRBJ1-1; 9 nucleotides match TRBD1. After removal of 3 bases from V and 4 bases from J, the junction contained 6 bases not matched to a gene. The CDR3 extends over 15 amino acids. The germline gives CDR1 LGHNT, CDR2 FRNRAP. CDR3 DNA sequence: TGTGCTAGTGGTTTCTCCGGGACAGGGACCACTGAAGCTTTCTTT. This codes for CASGFSGTGTTEAFF.

The V call is TRBV28, the J call TRBJ2-7, with TRBD2 matching over 11 bases. This CDR3 has 17 amino acids. The V gene end was trimmed by 2 bases and the J gene end by 6 bases; junction bases not matched to a gene: 12. Per the germline V gene, CDR1 is MDHEN and CDR2 is SYDVKM. CDR3 coding DNA: TGTGCCAGCAGTTTAACGCAGGGGACTAGCGGAACTATCGAGCAGTACTTC. It is translated as CASSLTQGTSGTIEQYF.

This clone was seen just once. The chain couples TRBV19 to TRBJ2-3; TRBD2 aligns across 7 bases. The V and J ends lost 4 bases and 5 bases, in that order; junction bases with no gene match: 6. CDR3 size: 14 residues. Germline V gene data show CDR1 as LNHDA and CDR2 as SQIVND (reference sequence). The CDR3 loop reads CASSNGRTLDTQYF. DNA for the CDR3: TGTGCCAGTAGTAACGGGAGGACGTTAGATACGCAGTATTTT.

The J gene is TRBJ1-3, the V gene TRBV9; D perhaps matches TRBD1 (6 bases). With 4 bases removed from V and 3 bases from J, the gap between germline ends came to 17 bases. The CDR3 loop spans 16 amino acids. Germline CDR1 SGDLS, CDR2 YYNGEE. CDR3 loop: CASSPLGGAGGNTIYF. CDR3 bases: TGTGCCAGCAGCCCCCTTGGGGGGGCTGGTGGAAACACCATATATTTT.

This clone came up once. V usage is TRBV7-9 and J usage is TRBJ2-7; 10 positions match TRBD1. This CDR3 has 13 residues. V shed 6 bases and J 3 bases; nucleotides not matched to a gene: 2. Germline V gives CDR1 SEHNR, CDR2 FQNEAQ (reference sequence). CDR3 in DNA: TGTGCCAGCAGACGGACAGGGGGCTACGAGCAGTACTTC. It translates to CASRRTGGYEQYF.

The chain joins TRBV6-6 to TRBJ1-1; D is unresolved. The V gene lost 3 bases and the J gene lost 6 bases, with 5 bases spanning the gap. This CDR3 region has 11 residues. CDR1 is MNHNY, CDR2 SVGAGI, per germline (reference sequence). As DNA, the CDR3 is TGTGCCAGCAGTTATCCCGCTGAAGCTTTCTTT. Translation gives CASSYPAEAFF.

CDR3 sequence (DNA): TGTGCCAGCAGACCCTCTAGCGGGACCTTCTACGAGCAGTACTTC. Translating gives CASRPSSGTFYEQYF. The J gene is TRBJ2-7, the V gene TRBV5-6, with 9 positions matching TRBD2. The germline V gene encodes CDR1 SGHDT and CDR2 YYEEEE. With V trimmed by 5 bases and J by 3 bases, 9 bases remained unmatched. This CDR3 has 15 amino acids.

The CDR3 nucleotides read TGTGCCAGCAGTGAAAGGCGGCACGGAGGAAATGAGCAGTTCTTC. Its protein is CASSERRHGGNEQFF. The J gene is TRBJ2-1, the V gene TRBV2, with D tentatively TRBD2 (5 bases). The CDR3 runs 15 residues. Per the germline V gene, CDR1 is SNHLY and CDR2 is FYNNEI. Trimming took off 2 bases at V and 7 bases at J, with 15 bases between the two ends.

The chain has TRBV27 and TRBJ1-6, with D tentatively TRBD1 (6 bases). The CDR3 sequence is 14 residues long. Per germline, CDR1 MNHEY and CDR2 SMNVEV (reference sequence). V was pared by 3 bases and J by 8 bases, with 11 bases between. The CDR3 nucleotides are TGTGCCAGCAGTTTGGGGGCGGTTTATTCACCCCTCCACTTT. It translates to CASSLGAVYSPLHF.

The chain couples TRBV28 to TRBJ1-5, with D possibly matching TRBD1 (6 bases). Germline V lookup: CDR1 MDHEN, CDR2 SYDVKM. The CDR3 runs 17 residues. Trimming stripped 4 bases from V and 0 bases from J, with 16 bases between. The CDR3 loop reads CASSSLGRGGSNQPQHF. CDR3 DNA sequence: TGTGCCAGCAGTTCTTTGGGTAGGGGGGGTAGCAATCAGCCCCAGCATTTT.

This clone was counted a single time. The chain links TRBV12-5 to TRBJ1-2, with a tentative D call TRBD1 (5 bases). CDR1 is LGHNT, CDR2 FRNRAP, per germline. V lost 7 bases to trimming and J lost 8 bases, with 17 bases between them. This CDR3 spans 13 amino acids. This chain's CDR3 is CASAPWGGSGYTF. The CDR3 nucleotides read TGTGCTAGTGCCCCATGGGGGGGTTCGGGCTACACCTTC.

The rearrangement links TRBV4-1 to TRBJ1-2, with D maybe TRBD1 (6 bases). Germline loops: CDR1 MGHRA, CDR2 YSYEKL. This CDR3 has 15 amino acids. Deletions cut 1 base from V and 3 bases from J, with 12 bases between. The CDR3 sequence: CASSQGGQTDYGYTF. CDR3 nucleotides: TGCGCCAGCAGCCAAGGAGGACAGACGGACTATGGCTACACCTTC.